A selection of T cell receptor beta chains follows, all from one sample in a study of T cells in Graves' hyperthyroidism and ophthalmopathy. MiXCR, run by TCRdb on the multiplex PCR reads, gives a single entry per CDR3 protein. The profile shows 200,000 to 250,000 distinct CDR3 sequences, about a sixth of them singletons. Sequencing used blood. These receptors all come from a woman aged 18-30 years with Graves' ophthalmopathy. CDR3s leave out the opening cysteine and the closing phenylalanine or tryptophan. The order of the fields is V gene, J gene, CDR3 protein.

v_gene: TRBV29-1
j_gene: TRBJ2-1
CDR3aa: SVAGQYNEQF

v_gene: TRBV4-2
j_gene: TRBJ2-3
CDR3aa: ASSQDPALGEPDTQY

v_gene: TRBV6-1
j_gene: TRBJ2-4
CDR3aa: ASSRTNPGTGAKNIQY

v_gene: TRBV7-2
j_gene: TRBJ2-1
CDR3aa: ASSLAASGYSYNEQF

v_gene: TRBV11-2
j_gene: TRBJ1-2
CDR3aa: ASSRGTTPLGYGYT

v_gene: TRBV5-1
j_gene: TRBJ2-1
CDR3aa: ASSLGLAGGREQF

v_gene: TRBV28
j_gene: TRBJ2-3
CDR3aa: ATRLLTDTQY

v_gene: TRBV20-1
j_gene: TRBJ2-7
CDR3aa: SARGAREQY

v_gene: TRBV6-1
j_gene: TRBJ2-7
CDR3aa: ASTSGPSLEQY

v_gene: TRBV28
j_gene: TRBJ2-4
CDR3aa: ASSDVPGQQAKNIQY

v_gene: TRBV7-9
j_gene: TRBJ1-1
CDR3aa: ASSPGTGSGRAF

v_gene: TRBV7-2
j_gene: TRBJ1-2
CDR3aa: ASSHTGTGMGYT

v_gene: TRBV5-1
j_gene: TRBJ1-1
CDR3aa: ASSVGQFAEAF

v_gene: TRBV7-9
j_gene: TRBJ1-5
CDR3aa: ASSKGDGQPQH

v_gene: TRBV28
j_gene: TRBJ1-5
CDR3aa: ASTGTLGGNQPQH

v_gene: TRBV20-1
j_gene: TRBJ1-1
CDR3aa: SAARRRTEAF

v_gene: TRBV5-1
j_gene: TRBJ1-1
CDR3aa: ASRPVTGPTEAF

v_gene: TRBV4-1
j_gene: TRBJ2-7
CDR3aa: ASSQGGLGGDEQY

v_gene: TRBV20-1
j_gene: TRBJ1-3
CDR3aa: SARDRGVLSGNTIY

v_gene: TRBV10-3
j_gene: TRBJ1-4
CDR3aa: ASMEGSGEKLF

v_gene: TRBV6-5
j_gene: TRBJ1-5
CDR3aa: ASSSSLAASYSNQPQH

v_gene: TRBV2
j_gene: TRBJ2-2
CDR3aa: ASSEGTLAGGNTGELF

v_gene: TRBV13
j_gene: TRBJ1-1
CDR3aa: ASSSTRDSQAF

v_gene: TRBV28
j_gene: TRBJ2-3
CDR3aa: ASSFDSGGAKDTQY

v_gene: TRBV7-9
j_gene: TRBJ1-1
CDR3aa: ASSTRQGERTEAF

v_gene: TRBV5-4
j_gene: TRBJ2-7
CDR3aa: ASSSQLAGGSYEQY

v_gene: TRBV28
j_gene: TRBJ1-6
CDR3aa: ASSHRRTVNNSPLH

v_gene: TRBV20-1
j_gene: TRBJ2-1
CDR3aa: SATSGPSSYNEQF

v_gene: TRBV3-1
j_gene: TRBJ2-1
CDR3aa: ASSRGQGSYNEQF

v_gene: TRBV19
j_gene: TRBJ1-5
CDR3aa: ASSIAGTYSNQPQH

v_gene: TRBV20-1
j_gene: TRBJ2-7
CDR3aa: SARTPYRRDSYEQY

v_gene: TRBV6-1
j_gene: TRBJ1-5
CDR3aa: ASLQTGSNQPQH

v_gene: TRBV19
j_gene: TRBJ2-1
CDR3aa: ASGRDSYNERF

v_gene: TRBV28
j_gene: TRBJ2-7
CDR3aa: ASRAGGRYEQY

v_gene: TRBV28
j_gene: TRBJ1-6
CDR3aa: ASSLGTKASPLH

v_gene: TRBV4-1
j_gene: TRBJ1-6
CDR3aa: ASSQDPGTNSPLH

v_gene: TRBV7-2
j_gene: TRBJ2-5
CDR3aa: ASSFALAGRRETQY

v_gene: TRBV29-1
j_gene: TRBJ2-5
CDR3aa: SVRGARGETQY

v_gene: TRBV5-1
j_gene: TRBJ2-3
CDR3aa: ASSLAVAGRDTQY

v_gene: TRBV19
j_gene: TRBJ2-1
CDR3aa: ASSIDRGGANEQF

v_gene: TRBV6-1
j_gene: TRBJ2-3
CDR3aa: ASSEATTDTQY

v_gene: TRBV9
j_gene: TRBJ2-7
CDR3aa: ASSGDRDGHEQY

v_gene: TRBV5-1
j_gene: TRBJ2-2
CDR3aa: ASSSPGTASTGELF

v_gene: TRBV27
j_gene: TRBJ2-1
CDR3aa: ASSWTGPYNEQF

v_gene: TRBV5-1
j_gene: TRBJ1-1
CDR3aa: ASSLQAPNTEAF

v_gene: TRBV13
j_gene: TRBJ2-5
CDR3aa: ASSSLGGETQY

v_gene: TRBV28
j_gene: TRBJ2-2
CDR3aa: ASSFRQGLMVMAGELF

v_gene: TRBV10-1
j_gene: TRBJ2-7
CDR3aa: ASSAVGRSYEQY

v_gene: TRBV7-9
j_gene: TRBJ2-3
CDR3aa: ASSSSGISTDTQY

v_gene: TRBV27
j_gene: TRBJ2-7
CDR3aa: ASSLLSRGATYEQY

v_gene: TRBV29-1
j_gene: TRBJ2-1
CDR3aa: SVTPGLAGRNEQL

v_gene: TRBV28
j_gene: TRBJ1-1
CDR3aa: ASSSPGQTNTEAF

v_gene: TRBV27
j_gene: TRBJ2-7
CDR3aa: ASSLVGQAHYEQY

v_gene: TRBV10-2
j_gene: TRBJ1-5
CDR3aa: ASSDGTLNSNQPQH

v_gene: TRBV2
j_gene: TRBJ1-1
CDR3aa: ASSGQTGWVFWTEAF

v_gene: TRBV6-2/TRBV6-3
j_gene: TRBJ2-7
CDR3aa: ASRPLMGRSYEQY

v_gene: TRBV29-1
j_gene: TRBJ1-1
CDR3aa: SAGWGPETEAF